These 10 T cell receptor beta chains were all obtained from the same sample, sequenced in a study of regulatory T cells in long-lasting Graves disease. Arm-PCR of CDR3 regions and iRepertoire HTBI primers were the basis on which TCR beta libraries were built. Via MiXCR, TCRdb re-called the multiplex PCR reads, giving one row per CDR3 protein. The data contain 400,000 to 450,000 distinct CDR3 sequences, roughly a quarter of them singletons. Indicated time point: persistent/refractory GD, antithyroid drugs over 5 years with positive TRAb. The TCR library used RNA extracted from PBMCs. The sample in question was peripheral blood mononuclear cells (PBMCs), obtained when the disease was refractory, from a patient treated with antithyroid drugs. Receptors were obtained from a female donor with Graves disease.

This clonotype was recorded at least ten times. The chain uses TRBV28 and TRBJ2-7; no definite D call. From germline, CDR1 is MDHEN and CDR2 SYDVKM. CDR3 length: 12 amino acids. V lost 6 bases and J lost 2, with 8 bases in between. CDR3 protein: CASSSFPYEQYF. In DNA form, the CDR3 reads TGTGCCAGCAGCTCGTTCCCCTACGAGCAGTACTTC. Supplemented by reference TRBV28 and TRBJ2-7, the full variable domain reads DVKVTQSSRYLVKRTGEKVFLECVQDMDHENMFWYRQDPGLGLRLIYFSYDVKMKEKGDIPEGYSVSREKKERFSLILESASTNQTSMYLCASSSFPYEQYFGPGTRLTVT.

The genes are TRBV19 and TRBJ1-6; 9 nucleotides align to TRBD1. J gave up 9 bases and V 6 bases, and 15 bases lay outside the gene matches. Germline values: CDR1 LNHDA, CDR2 SQIVND (reference sequence). The CDR3 consists of 17 residues. CDR3 nucleotides: TGTGCCAGTAGCCTGATAATTGGGGACAGGGCTACTTCACCCCTCCACTTT. This sequence encodes CASSLIIGDRATSPLHF.

Ten or more counts support this clonotype. The J gene is TRBJ1-6, the V gene TRBV11-3; 7 bases align to TRBD1. The V gene end was trimmed by 5 bases and the J gene end by 3 bases; junction bases not matched to a gene: 1. CDR3 length equals 14 residues. The V gene's germline CDR1 is SGHNT and CDR2 YENEEA. Here the CDR3 reads CASSRDSYNSPLHF. CDR3 DNA: TGTGCCAGCAGCCGGGACAGCTATAATTCACCCCTCCACTTT.

The gene calls are TRBV20-1 and TRBJ1-1, with a tentative D call TRBD1 (5 bases). Trimming took 5 bases from V and 5 from J, leaving 18 bases between them. Germline V lookup: CDR1 DFQATT, CDR2 SNEGSKA (reference sequence). The CDR3 has 14 residues. The CDR3 DNA reads TGCAGTGCTTCACGAGGCCGGGGCGGGACTGAAGCTTTCTTT. Translating gives CSASRGRGGTEAFF.

This clonotype was found many times. The chain recombines TRBV2 with TRBJ2-2; 7 bases fit TRBD1. The length of the CDR3 is 14 residues. V lost 7 bases, J lost 8 bases, and 10 bases stayed unmatched. Germline V lookup: CDR1 SNHLY, CDR2 FYNNEI. In DNA form, the CDR3 reads TGTGCCAGCATAGGGACAGCTGGAGCGGGGGAGCTGTTTTTT. Its translation is CASIGTAGAGELFF.

V gene TRBV7-8 combines with J gene TRBJ1-3; a weak D match, TRBD1 (5 bases). The V end was cut by 5 bases, the J end by 1 base, with 18 bases between. Looked up from germline, CDR1 is SGHVS and CDR2 is FQNEAQ. CDR3 length equals 17 residues. CDR3 nucleotide sequence: TGTGCCAGCAGCGGTACCCCGACTGGGGGGTCTGGAAACACCATATATTTT. This translates into CASSGTPTGGSGNTIYF.

With regard to this clonotype: The germline gene is not matched at one end of the junction; a read error may be the cause. The chain uses TRBV30 and TRBJ1-1; D gene ambiguous. The CDR3 sequence is 13 residues long. Germline CDR1 is GTSNPN and CDR2 is SVGIG (reference sequence). The CDR3 nucleotides are TGTGCCCGGAGTCCAACAACGAACACTGAAGCTTTCTTT. Translation: CARSPTTNTEAFF.

This clonotype turned up a few times. V is TRBV2 and J is TRBJ1-3, with D perhaps TRBD1 (6 bases). CDR3 length: 15 residues. Trimming cost V 2 bases and J 0 bases, with 8 bases left between them. CDR1 SNHLY and CDR2 FYNNEI come from the germline V gene. The CDR3 DNA is TGTGCCAGCAGTGAATACAGGGTCTCTGGAAACACCATATATTTT. Its protein is CASSEYRVSGNTIYF.

In its sample, this clonotype was seen many times. This sequence joins TRBV11-2 and TRBJ2-4; TRBD2 is a possible D gene (5 bases). This CDR3 spans 16 amino acids. Germline V lookup: CDR1 SGHAT, CDR2 FQNNGV. The V end was cut by 5 bases, the J end by 3 bases, with 17 bases between. CDR3 region: CASSPRLLRGKNIQYF. For the CDR3, the DNA is TGTGCCAGCAGCCCCCGACTGTTACGGGGCAAAAACATTCAGTACTTC.

In this sample, this clonotype turned up many times. The chain employs TRBV28 and TRBJ2-7; D not certain. In germline, CDR1 is MDHEN, CDR2 SYDVKM. CDR3 length equals 14 residues. V was pared by 4 bases and J by 11 bases, with 21 bases between. The DNA for the CDR3 is TGTGCCAGCAGTTCTAGGGCATTTGAGCCGGTCGAGTACTTC. It encodes CASSSRAFEPVEYF.